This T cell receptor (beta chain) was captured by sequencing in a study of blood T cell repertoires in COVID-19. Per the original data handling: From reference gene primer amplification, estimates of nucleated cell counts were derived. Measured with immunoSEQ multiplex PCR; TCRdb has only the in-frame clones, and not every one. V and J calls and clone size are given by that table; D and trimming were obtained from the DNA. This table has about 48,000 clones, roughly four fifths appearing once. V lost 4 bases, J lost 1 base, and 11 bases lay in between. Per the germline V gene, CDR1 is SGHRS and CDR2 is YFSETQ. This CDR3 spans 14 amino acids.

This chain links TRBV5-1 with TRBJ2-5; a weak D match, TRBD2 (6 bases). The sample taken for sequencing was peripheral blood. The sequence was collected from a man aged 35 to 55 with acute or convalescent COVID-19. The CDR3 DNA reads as TGCGCCAGCAGCGGGGGGATGGTCCAAGAGACCCAGTACTTC. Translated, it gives CASSGGMVQETQYF.